Detailed here is one T cell receptor beta chain. Its antigen is undetermined. This sample is drawn from a study of cytomegalovirus exposure and HLA in healthy donors. Study conclusions and caveats: Clusters of TCRs from the first cohort tended to co-occur in the roughly 120 validation repertoires (as a later analysis found). The authors listed over 150 TCR beta chains as cytomegalovirus-associated. Rarity marked most TCR sequences, yet some public TCRs occurred in many donors.

TCRdb keeps only in-frame clones here, not all; method: immunoSEQ multiplex PCR. The table has about 68,000 clones, 96% seen once. The TCR comes from a man aged 18 to 30 in good health and CMV-seronegative. Sequencing input: PBMCs.

The CDR3 region has the DNA TGCGCCAGTTCAGGACTAGCGGGAGGGGATGAGCAGTTCTTC. It translates to CASSGLAGGDEQFF. The rearrangement uses TRBV5-1 and TRBJ2-1; TRBD2 agrees at 15 bases. Germline-derived CDR1 and CDR2 are SGHRS and YFSETQ. The V segment lost 8 bases and the J segment 8 bases; nucleotides outside the gene matches: 5. The CDR3 covers 14 residues.